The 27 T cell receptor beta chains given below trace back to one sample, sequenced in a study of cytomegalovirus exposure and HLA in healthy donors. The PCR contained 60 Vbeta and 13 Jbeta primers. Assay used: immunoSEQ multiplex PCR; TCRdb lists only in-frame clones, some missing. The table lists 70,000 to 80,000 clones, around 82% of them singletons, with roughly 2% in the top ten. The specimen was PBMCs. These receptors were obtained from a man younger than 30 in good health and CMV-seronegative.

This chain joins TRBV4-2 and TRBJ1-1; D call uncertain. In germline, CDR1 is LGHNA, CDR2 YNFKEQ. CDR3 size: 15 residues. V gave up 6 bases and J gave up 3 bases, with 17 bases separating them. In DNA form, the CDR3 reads TGTGCCAGCAGTCCCTCGATAGTTTACGACACTGAAGCTTTCTTT. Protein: CASSPSIVYDTEAFF.

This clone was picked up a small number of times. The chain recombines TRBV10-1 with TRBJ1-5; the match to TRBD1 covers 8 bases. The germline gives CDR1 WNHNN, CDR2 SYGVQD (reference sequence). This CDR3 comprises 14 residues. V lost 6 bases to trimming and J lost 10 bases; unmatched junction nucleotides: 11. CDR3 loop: CASREGRGRDPQHF. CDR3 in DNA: TGCGCCAGCAGGGAAGGCAGGGGGCGTGACCCCCAGCATTTT.

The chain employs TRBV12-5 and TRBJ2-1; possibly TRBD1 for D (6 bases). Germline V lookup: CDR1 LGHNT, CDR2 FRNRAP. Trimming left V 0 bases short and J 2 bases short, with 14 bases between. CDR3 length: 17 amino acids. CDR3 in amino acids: CASGLVNPGQPYNEQFF. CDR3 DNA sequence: TGTGCTAGTGGTTTGGTGAACCCGGGACAACCCTACAATGAGCAGTTCTTC.

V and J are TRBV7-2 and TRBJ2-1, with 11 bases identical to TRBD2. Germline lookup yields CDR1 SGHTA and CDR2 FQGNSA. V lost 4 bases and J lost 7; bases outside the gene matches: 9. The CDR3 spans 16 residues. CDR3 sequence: CASSWGGTSGANEQFF. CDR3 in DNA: TGTGCCAGCAGCTGGGGTGGGACTAGCGGAGCTAATGAGCAGTTCTTC.

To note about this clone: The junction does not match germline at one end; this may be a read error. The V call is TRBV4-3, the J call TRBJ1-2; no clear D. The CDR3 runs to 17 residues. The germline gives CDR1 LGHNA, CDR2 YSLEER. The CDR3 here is CVSSQDTSRRAAGGYTF. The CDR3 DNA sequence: TGCGTCAGCAGCCAAGATACATCCCGGAGGGCGGCTGGAGGCTACACCTTC.

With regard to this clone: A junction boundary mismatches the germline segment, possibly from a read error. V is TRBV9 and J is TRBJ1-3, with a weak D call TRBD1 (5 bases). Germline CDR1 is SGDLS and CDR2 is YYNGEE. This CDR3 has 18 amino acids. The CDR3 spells CAISVATWGGSSGNTIYF. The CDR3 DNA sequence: TGTGCCATCAGCGTAGCTACTTGGGGGGGGTCTTCTGGAAACACCATATATTTT.

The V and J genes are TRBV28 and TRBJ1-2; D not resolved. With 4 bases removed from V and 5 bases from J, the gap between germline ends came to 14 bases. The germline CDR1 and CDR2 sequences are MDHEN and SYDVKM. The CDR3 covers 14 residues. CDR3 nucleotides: TGTGCCAGCAGTTCCTACAGAGACTATTATGGCTACACCTTC. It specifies CASSSYRDYYGYTF.

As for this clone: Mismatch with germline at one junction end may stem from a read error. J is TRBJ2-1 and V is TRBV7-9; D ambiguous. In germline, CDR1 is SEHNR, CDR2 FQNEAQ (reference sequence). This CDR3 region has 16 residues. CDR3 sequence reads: CSSSSTLLSSYNEQFF. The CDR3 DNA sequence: TGTTCCAGCAGCTCGACTCTGTTATCGTCCTACAATGAGCAGTTCTTC.

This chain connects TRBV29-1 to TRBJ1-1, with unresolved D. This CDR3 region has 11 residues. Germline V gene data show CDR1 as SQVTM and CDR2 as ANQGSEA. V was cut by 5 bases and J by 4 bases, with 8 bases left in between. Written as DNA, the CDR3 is TGCAGCGTTTCTGAGATCACTGAAGCTTTCTTT. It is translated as CSVSEITEAFF.

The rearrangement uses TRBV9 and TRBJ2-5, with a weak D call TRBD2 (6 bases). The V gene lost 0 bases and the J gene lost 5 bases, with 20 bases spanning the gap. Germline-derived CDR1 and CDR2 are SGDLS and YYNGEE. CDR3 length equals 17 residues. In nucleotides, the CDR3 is TGTGCCAGCAGCGTAGCCCCTGCGGGGCAGGGCGGGGAGACCCAGTACTTC. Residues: CASSVAPAGQGGETQYF.

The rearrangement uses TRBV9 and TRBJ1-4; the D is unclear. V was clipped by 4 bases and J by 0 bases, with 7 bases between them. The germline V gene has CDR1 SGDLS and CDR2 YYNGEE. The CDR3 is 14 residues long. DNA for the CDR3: TGTGCCAGCAGCATAGCTGCAACTAATGAAAAACTGTTTTTT. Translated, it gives CASSIAATNEKLFF.

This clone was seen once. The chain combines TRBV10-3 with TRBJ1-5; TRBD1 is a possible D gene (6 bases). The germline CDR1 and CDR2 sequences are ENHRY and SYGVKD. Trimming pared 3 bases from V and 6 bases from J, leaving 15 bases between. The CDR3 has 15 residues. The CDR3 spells CAISDLGAGVQPQHF. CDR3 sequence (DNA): TGTGCCATCAGTGACCTTGGGGCAGGGGTTCAGCCCCAGCATTTT.

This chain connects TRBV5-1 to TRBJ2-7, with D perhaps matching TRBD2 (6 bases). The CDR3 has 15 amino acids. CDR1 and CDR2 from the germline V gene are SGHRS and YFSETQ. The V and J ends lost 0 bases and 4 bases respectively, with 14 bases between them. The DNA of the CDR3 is TGCGCCAGCAGCTTGGGCCGACTAGGAGGGTACGAGCAGTACTTC. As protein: CASSLGRLGGYEQYF.

The CDR3 loop reads CASSIYGQGNTYGYTF. The CDR3 DNA reads TGTGCCAGCTCAATTTACGGACAGGGTAATACCTATGGCTACACCTTC. The rearrangement joins TRBV18 to TRBJ1-2, with TRBD1 matching over 8 bases. Germline CDR1 KGHSH, CDR2 LQKENI. The V gene end was trimmed by 5 bases and the J gene end by 4 bases; junction bases not matched to a gene: 12. The CDR3 has 16 amino acids.

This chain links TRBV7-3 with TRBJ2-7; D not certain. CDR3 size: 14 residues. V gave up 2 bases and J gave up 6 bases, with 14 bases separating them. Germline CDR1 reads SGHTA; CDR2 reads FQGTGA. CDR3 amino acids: CASSLGSMSGEQYF. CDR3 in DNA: TGTGCCAGCAGCTTAGGTTCTATGTCCGGCGAGCAGTACTTC. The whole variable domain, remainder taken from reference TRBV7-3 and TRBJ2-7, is GAGVSQTPSNKVTEKGKYVELRCDPISGHTALYWYRQSLGQGPEFLIYFQGTGAADDSGLPNDRFFAVRPEGSVSTLKIQRTERGDSAVYLCASSLGSMSGEQYFGPGTRLTVT.

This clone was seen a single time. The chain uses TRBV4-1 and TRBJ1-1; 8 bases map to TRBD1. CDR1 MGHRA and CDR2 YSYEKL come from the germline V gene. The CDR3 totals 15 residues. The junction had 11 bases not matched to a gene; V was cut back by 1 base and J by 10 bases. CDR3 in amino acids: CASSQVSTGGSVAFF. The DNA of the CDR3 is TGCGCCAGCAGCCAAGTCAGCACAGGGGGAAGCGTAGCTTTCTTT.

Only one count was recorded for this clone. The CDR3 protein is CASRSLAGANYEQYF. CDR3 coding DNA: TGTGCCAGCAGGTCGCTAGCGGGGGCGAACTACGAGCAGTACTTC. The chain employs TRBV6-1 and TRBJ2-7; TRBD2 agrees at 10 bases. Germline values: CDR1 MNHNS, CDR2 SASEGT. J gave up 3 bases and V 6 bases, and 8 bases lay outside the gene matches. The CDR3 has 15 residues.

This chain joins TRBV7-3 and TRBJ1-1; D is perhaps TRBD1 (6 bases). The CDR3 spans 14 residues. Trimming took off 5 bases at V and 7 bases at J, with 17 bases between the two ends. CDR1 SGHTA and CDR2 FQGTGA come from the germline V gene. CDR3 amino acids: CASSEDSFTLEAFF. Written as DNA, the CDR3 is TGTGCCAGCAGCGAGGACAGCTTTACACTTGAAGCTTTCTTT.

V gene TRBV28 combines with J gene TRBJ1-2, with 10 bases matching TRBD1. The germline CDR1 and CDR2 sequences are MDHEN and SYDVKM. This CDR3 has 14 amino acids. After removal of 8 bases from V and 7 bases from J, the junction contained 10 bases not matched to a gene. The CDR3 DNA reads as TGTGCCAGCTACCGGACAGGGGGTTCTCTTGGCTACACCTTC. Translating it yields CASYRTGGSLGYTF.

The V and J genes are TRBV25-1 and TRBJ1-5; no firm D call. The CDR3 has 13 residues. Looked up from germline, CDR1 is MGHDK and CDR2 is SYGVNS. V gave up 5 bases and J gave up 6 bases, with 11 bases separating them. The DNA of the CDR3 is TGTGCCAGCAGTATCGGGTTAGGTCAGCCCCAGCATTTT. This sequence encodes CASSIGLGQPQHF.

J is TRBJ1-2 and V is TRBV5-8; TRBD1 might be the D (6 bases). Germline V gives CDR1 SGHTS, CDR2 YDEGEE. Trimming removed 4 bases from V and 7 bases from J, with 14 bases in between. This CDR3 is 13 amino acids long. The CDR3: CASSPGERGGYTF. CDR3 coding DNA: TGTGCCAGCAGCCCAGGGGAACGGGGTGGCTACACCTTC.

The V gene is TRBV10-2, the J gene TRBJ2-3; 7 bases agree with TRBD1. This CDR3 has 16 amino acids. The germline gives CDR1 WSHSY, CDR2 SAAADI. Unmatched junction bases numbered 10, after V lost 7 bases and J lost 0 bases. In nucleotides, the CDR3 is TGCGCCAGCACCACACAGGGGTTATCTAGCACAGATACGCAGTATTTT. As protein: CASTTQGLSSTDTQYF.

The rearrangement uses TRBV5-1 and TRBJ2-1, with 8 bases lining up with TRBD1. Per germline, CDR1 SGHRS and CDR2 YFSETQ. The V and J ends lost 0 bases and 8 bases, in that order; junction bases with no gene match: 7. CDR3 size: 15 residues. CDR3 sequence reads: CASSLGQGNRDEQFF. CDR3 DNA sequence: TGCGCCAGCAGCTTGGGACAGGGGAATAGGGATGAGCAGTTCTTC.

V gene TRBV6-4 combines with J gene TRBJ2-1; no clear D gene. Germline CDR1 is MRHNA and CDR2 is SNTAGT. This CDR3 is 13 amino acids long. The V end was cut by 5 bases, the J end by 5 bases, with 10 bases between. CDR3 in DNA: TGTGCCAGCAGTCCGGAGCTTAACAATGAGCAGTTCTTC. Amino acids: CASSPELNNEQFF.

CDR3: CASSLTPNTEAFF. The CDR3 region has the DNA TGTGCCAGCAGCTTAACTCCGAACACTGAAGCTTTCTTT. The rearrangement uses TRBV7-8 and TRBJ1-1; the D is unclear. V lost 2 bases and J 1 base, leaving 5 bases between the germline ends. CDR1 SGHVS and CDR2 FQNEAQ come from the germline V gene. The CDR3 is 13 amino acids. Based on the CDR3 plus reference TRBV7-8 and TRBJ1-1, the full variable domain is GAGVSQSPRYKVAKRGQDVALRCDPISGHVSLFWYQQALGQGPEFLTYFQNEAQLDKSGLPSDRFFAERPEGSVSTLKIQRTQQEDSAVYLCASSLTPNTEAFFGQGTRLTVV.

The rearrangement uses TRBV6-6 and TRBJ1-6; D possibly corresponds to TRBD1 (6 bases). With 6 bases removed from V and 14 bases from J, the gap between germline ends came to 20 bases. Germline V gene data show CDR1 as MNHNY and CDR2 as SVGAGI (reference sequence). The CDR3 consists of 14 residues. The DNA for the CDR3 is TGTGCCAGCAGCCAACAGGGACCGGCCAGAACCCTCCACTTT. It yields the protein CASSQQGPARTLHF.

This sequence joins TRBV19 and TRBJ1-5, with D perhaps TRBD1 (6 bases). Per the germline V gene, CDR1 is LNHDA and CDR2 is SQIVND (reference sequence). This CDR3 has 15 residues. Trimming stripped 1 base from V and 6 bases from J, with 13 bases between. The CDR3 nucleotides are TGTGCCAGTAGTATAGCCCTCAGGGGCGGTCAGCCCCAGCATTTT. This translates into CASSIALRGGQPQHF.